Listed below are T cell receptor beta chains from one sample, sequenced in a study of T cell responses to AZD1222 COVID-19 vaccine. The table came from immunoSEQ multiplex PCR; TCRdb's copy has only in-frame clones and leaves some out. The sample consists of some 150,000 clones, approximately 89% of them appearing once. The material was peripheral blood, obtained on day 0 of MenACWY control vaccination. The receptors here all came from an adult in good health. The CDR3 runs from the conserved cysteine through the conserved F or W. The order of the fields is J gene, D gene, V gene, clone size, CDR3 protein, CDR3 DNA. A D gene is named only where the DNA matches it firmly. Rows may omit the clone size; those that give it use once, few, many or a size class.

>TRBJ2-7|.|TRBV6-2/TRBV6-3|.
CASSYGVAYEQYF
TGTGCCAGCAGTTACGGGGTAGCCTACGAGCAGTACTTC
>TRBJ2-7|TRBD1|TRBV30|.
CAWSVTRTGGYEQYF
TGTGCCTGGAGCGTGACTCGGACAGGGGGCTACGAGCAGTACTTC
>TRBJ1-1|.|TRBV21-1|.
CASSTGRLTNTEAFF
TGTGCCAGCAGCACTGGGAGGTTGACGAACACTGAAGCTTTCTTT
>TRBJ1-2|.|TRBV6-1|.
CASSEARGFGYTF
TGTGCCAGCAGTGAAGCGCGGGGCTTTGGCTACACCTTC
>TRBJ2-7|.|TRBV5-1|.
CASSLGPGDNSYEQYF
TGCGCCAGCAGCTTGGGGCCCGGCGACAATTCCTACGAGCAGTACTTC
>TRBJ1-5|TRBD1|TRBV19|.
CASSLDRDNQPQHF
TGTGCCAGTAGTCTTGACAGGGATAATCAGCCCCAGCATTTT
>TRBJ2-7|TRBD1|TRBV19|few
CASSPRDRGYEQYF
TGTGCCAGTAGTCCCCGGGACAGGGGCTACGAGCAGTACTTC
>TRBJ2-1|.|TRBV11-3|.
CASSPRDSCEQFF
TGTGCCAGCAGCCCCCGGGACTCTTGTGAGCAGTTCTTC
>TRBJ1-1|.|TRBV6-5|.
CASSRLTAMNTEAFF
TGTGCCAGCAGCCGACTGACGGCAATGAACACTGAAGCTTTCTTT
>TRBJ2-2|TRBD1|TRBV5-1|.
CASGFRTGSTGELFF
TGCGCCAGCGGATTCCGGACAGGGAGCACCGGGGAGCTGTTTTTT
>TRBJ1-5|.|TRBV27|.
CASSLLDGGAYNQPQHF
TGTGCCAGCAGTTTATTGGACGGAGGGGCTTACAATCAGCCCCAGCATTTT
>TRBJ1-2|TRBD1|TRBV7-3|once
CASSPGTVYGYTF
TGTGCCAGCAGCCCCGGGACAGTCTATGGCTACACCTTC
>TRBJ1-2|.|TRBV5-1|.
CASSPGVQTKGFYRGYTF
TGCGCCAGCAGCCCCGGGGTTCAAACTAAGGGCTTTTATCGAGGCTACACCTTC
>TRBJ2-3|.|TRBV11-2|.
CASRPSLAQSTDTQYF
TGTGCCAGCCGGCCTTCGCTTGCTCAATCCACAGATACGCAGTATTTT
>TRBJ1-4|TRBD1|TRBV4-1|.
CASSQETGGRPTNEKLFF
TGCGCCAGCAGCCAAGAGACAGGGGGCAGGCCAACTAATGAAAAACTGTTTTTT
>TRBJ1-2|.|TRBV12-3/TRBV12-4|.
CASRPSQNYGYTF
TGTGCCAGCAGGCCTTCACAAAACTATGGCTACACCTTC
>TRBJ2-7|TRBD2|TRBV19|.
CASSRLAGDSYEQYF
TGTGCCAGTAGTAGACTAGCGGGGGACTCCTACGAGCAGTACTTC
>TRBJ1-5|.|TRBV24-1|.
CATSAAGDQPQHF
TGTGCCACCAGTGCTGCGGGGGATCAGCCCCAGCATTTT
>TRBJ2-1|TRBD1|TRBV28|once
CASINPGQGNHHSGEQFF
TGTGCCAGCATCAATCCGGGACAGGGGAACCACCACTCCGGTGAGCAGTTCTTC
>TRBJ2-2|TRBD2|TRBV7-2|.
CASSQTSGGPNTGELFF
TGTGCCAGCAGCCAGACTAGCGGGGGCCCAAACACCGGGGAGCTGTTTTTT
>TRBJ2-5|.|TRBV30|.
CAWSGGGETQYF
TGTGCCTGGAGTGGGGGAGGAGAGACCCAGTACTTC
>TRBJ1-2|.|TRBV28|.
CASRRGGDGYGYTF
TGTGCCAGCAGGCGCGGAGGGGATGGATATGGCTACACCTTC
>TRBJ2-1|.|TRBV20-1|.
CSASGIGGASYNEQFF
TGCAGTGCTAGTGGAATTGGGGGTGCCTCCTACAATGAGCAGTTCTTC
>TRBJ1-2|TRBD1|TRBV9|.
CASSVPGGNGDGYTF
TGTGCCAGCAGCGTTCCAGGGGGAAACGGTGATGGCTACACCTTC
>TRBJ1-3|.|TRBV9|.
CASSPALSPGNTIYF
TGTGCCAGCAGTCCTGCCCTTTCCCCTGGAAACACCATATATTTT